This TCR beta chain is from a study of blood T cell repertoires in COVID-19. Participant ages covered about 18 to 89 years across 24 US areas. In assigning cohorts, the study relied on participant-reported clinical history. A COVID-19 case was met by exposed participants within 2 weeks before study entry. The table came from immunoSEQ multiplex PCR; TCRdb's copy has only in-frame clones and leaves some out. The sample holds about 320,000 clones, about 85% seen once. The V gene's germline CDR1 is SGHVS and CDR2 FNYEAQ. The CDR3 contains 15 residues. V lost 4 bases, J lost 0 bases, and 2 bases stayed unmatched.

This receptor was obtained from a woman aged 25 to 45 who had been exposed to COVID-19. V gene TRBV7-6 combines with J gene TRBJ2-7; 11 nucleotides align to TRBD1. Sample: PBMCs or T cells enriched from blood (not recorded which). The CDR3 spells CASSSGQGASYEQYF. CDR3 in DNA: TGTGCCAGCAGCTCCGGACAGGGGGCCTCCTACGAGCAGTACTTC.